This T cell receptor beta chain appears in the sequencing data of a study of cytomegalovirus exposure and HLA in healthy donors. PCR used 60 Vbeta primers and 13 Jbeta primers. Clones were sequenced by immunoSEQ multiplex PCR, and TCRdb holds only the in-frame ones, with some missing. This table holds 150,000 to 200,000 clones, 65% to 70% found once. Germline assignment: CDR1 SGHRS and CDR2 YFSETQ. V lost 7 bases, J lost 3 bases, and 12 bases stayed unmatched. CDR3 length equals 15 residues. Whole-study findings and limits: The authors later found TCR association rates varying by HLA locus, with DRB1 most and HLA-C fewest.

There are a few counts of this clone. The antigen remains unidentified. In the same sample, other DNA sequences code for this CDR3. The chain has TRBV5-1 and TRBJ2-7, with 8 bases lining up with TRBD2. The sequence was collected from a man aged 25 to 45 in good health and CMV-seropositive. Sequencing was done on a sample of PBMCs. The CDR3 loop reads CASSQTSGLHYEQYF. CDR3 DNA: TGCGCCAGCTCGCAAACTAGCGGCTTACACTACGAGCAGTACTTC.